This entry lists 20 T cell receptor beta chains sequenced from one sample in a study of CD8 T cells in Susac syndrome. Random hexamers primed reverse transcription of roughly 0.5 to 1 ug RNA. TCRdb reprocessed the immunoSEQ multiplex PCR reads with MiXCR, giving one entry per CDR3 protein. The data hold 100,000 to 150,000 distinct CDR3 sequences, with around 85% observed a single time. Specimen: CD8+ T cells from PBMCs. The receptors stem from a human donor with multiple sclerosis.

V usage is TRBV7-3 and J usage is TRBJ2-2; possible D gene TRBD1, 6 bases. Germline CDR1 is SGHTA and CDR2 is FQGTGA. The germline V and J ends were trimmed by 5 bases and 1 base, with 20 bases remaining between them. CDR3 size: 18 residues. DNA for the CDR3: TGTGCCAGCAGCAATTCTTGGGGGCGGTATGGGAACACCGGGGAGCTGTTTTTT. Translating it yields CASSNSWGRYGNTGELFF. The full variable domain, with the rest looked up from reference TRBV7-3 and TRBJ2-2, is GAGVSQTPSNKVTEKGKYVELRCDPISGHTALYWYRQSLGQGPEFLIYFQGTGAADDSGLPNDRFFAVRPEGSVSTLKIQRTERGDSAVYLCASSNSWGRYGNTGELFFGEGSRLTVL.

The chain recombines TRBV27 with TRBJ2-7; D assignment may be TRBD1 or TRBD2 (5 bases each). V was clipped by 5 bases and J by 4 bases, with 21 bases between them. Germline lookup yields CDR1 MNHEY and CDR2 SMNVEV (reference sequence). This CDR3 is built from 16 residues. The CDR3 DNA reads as TGTGCCAGCAGTCCCAGTAGGGGAGTTGGATTTTACGAGCAGTACTTC. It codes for CASSPSRGVGFYEQYF.

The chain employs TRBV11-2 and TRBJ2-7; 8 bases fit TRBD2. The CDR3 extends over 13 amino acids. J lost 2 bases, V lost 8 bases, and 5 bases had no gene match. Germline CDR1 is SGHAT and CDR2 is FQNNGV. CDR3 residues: CASGTSGTYEQYV. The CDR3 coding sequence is TGTGCCAGCGGCACTAGCGGTACCTACGAGCAGTACGTC.

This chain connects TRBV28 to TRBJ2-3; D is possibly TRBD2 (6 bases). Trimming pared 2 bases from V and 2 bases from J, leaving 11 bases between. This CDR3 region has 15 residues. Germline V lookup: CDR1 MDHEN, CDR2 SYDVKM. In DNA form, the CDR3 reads TGTGCCAGCAGTTTAGGGCGGGGATACACAGATACGCAGTATTTT. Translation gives CASSLGRGYTDTQYF.

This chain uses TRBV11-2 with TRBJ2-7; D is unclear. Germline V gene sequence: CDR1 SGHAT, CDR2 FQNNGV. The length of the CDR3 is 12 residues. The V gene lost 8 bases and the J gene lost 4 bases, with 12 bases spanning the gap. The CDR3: CASSASAYEQYF. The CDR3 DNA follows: TGTGCCAGCTCGGCCAGTGCTTACGAGCAGTACTTC.

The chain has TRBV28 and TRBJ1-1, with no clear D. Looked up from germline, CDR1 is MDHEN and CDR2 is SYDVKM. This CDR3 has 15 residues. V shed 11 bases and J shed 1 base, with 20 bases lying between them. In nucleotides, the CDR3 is TGTGCCCTTACAGACGCCCAAGAAAAGAACACTGAAGCTTTCTTT. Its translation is CALTDAQEKNTEAFF.

The CDR3: CASSLAVRVGMNTEAFF. The CDR3 DNA reads TGTGCCAGCAGCTTAGCAGTGAGGGTGGGGATGAACACTGAAGCTTTCTTT. The V call is TRBV7-6, the J call TRBJ1-1; D is undetermined. CDR3 length: 17 amino acids. CDR1 and CDR2 from the germline V gene are SGHVS and FNYEAQ. Trimming took off 0 bases at V and 0 bases at J, with 14 bases between the two ends. The full variable domain, with the rest looked up from reference TRBV7-6 and TRBJ1-1, is GAGVSQSPRYKVTKRGQDVALRCDPISGHVSLYWYRQALGQGPEFLTYFNYEAQQDKSGLPNDRFSAERPEGSISTLTIQRTEQRDSAMYRCASSLAVRVGMNTEAFFGQGTRLTVV.

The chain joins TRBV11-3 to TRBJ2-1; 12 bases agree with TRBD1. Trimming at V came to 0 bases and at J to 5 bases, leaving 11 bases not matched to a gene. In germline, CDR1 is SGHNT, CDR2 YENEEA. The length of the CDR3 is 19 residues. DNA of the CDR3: TGTGCCAGCAGCTTAGAAGGTTGGGGGGACAGGGGGCGGAACAATGAGCAGTTCTTC. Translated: CASSLEGWGDRGRNNEQFF.

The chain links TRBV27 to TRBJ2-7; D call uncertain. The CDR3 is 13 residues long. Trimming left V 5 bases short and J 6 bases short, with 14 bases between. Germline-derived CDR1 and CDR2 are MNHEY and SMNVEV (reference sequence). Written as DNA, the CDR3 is TGTGCCAGCAGTCAAAGTAAAACCGTCGAGCAGTACTTC. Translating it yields CASSQSKTVEQYF.

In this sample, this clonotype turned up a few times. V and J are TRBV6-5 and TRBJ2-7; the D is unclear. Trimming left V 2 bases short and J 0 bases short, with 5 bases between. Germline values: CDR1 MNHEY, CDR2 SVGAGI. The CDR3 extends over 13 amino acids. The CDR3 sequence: CASSYGGSYEQYV. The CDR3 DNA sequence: TGTGCCAGCAGTTACGGCGGCTCCTACGAGCAGTACGTC.

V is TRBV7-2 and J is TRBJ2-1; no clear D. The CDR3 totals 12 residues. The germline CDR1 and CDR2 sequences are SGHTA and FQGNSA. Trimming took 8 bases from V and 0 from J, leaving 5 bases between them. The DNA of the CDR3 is TGTGCCAGCTTCACCTCCTACAATGAGCAGTTCTTC. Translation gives CASFTSYNEQFF. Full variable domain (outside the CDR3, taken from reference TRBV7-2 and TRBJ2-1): GAGVSQSPSNKVTEKGKDVELRCDPISGHTALYWYRQSLGQGLEFLIYFQGNSAPDKSGLPSDRFSAERTGGSVSTLTIQRTQQEDSAVYLCASFTSYNEQFFGPGTRLTVL.

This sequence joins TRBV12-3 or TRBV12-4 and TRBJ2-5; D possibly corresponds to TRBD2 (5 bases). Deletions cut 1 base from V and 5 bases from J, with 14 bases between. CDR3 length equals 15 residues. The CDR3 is CASSLVSGNLETQYF. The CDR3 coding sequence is TGTGCCAGCAGTTTAGTCTCCGGGAACTTGGAGACCCAGTACTTC.

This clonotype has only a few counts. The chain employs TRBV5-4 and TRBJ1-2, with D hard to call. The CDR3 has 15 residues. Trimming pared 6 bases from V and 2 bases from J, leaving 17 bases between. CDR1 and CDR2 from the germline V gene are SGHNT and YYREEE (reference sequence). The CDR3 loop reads CASIFLDGRNYGYTF. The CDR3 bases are TGTGCCAGCATCTTTTTGGACGGCCGGAACTATGGCTACACCTTC.

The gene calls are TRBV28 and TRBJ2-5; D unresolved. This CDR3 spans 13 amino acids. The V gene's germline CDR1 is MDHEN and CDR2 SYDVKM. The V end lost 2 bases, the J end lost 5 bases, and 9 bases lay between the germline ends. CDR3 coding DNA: TGTGCCAGCAGTTTAATTGGGCAGGAGACCCAGTACTTC. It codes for CASSLIGQETQYF.

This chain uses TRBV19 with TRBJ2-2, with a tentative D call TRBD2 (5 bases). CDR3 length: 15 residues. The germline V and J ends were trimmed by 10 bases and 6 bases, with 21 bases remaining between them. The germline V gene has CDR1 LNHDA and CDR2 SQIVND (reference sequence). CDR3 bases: TGTGCCACCCTAAGAGGGCAGGAAAGTTCCGGGGAGCTGTTTTTT. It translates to CATLRGQESSGELFF.

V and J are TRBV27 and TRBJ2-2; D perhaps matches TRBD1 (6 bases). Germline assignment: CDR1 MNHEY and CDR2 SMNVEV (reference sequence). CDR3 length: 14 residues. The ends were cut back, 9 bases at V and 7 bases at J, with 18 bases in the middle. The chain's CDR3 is CASGGREQGGELFF. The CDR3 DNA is TGTGCCAGTGGGGGCCGTGAACAAGGCGGGGAGCTGTTTTTT.

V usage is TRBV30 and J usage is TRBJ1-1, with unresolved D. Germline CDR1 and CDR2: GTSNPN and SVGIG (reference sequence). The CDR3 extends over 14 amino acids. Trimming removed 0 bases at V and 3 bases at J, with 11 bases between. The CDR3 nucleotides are TGTGCCTGGAGTGTACTCCCCTCGGACACTGAAGCTTTCTTT. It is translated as CAWSVLPSDTEAFF.

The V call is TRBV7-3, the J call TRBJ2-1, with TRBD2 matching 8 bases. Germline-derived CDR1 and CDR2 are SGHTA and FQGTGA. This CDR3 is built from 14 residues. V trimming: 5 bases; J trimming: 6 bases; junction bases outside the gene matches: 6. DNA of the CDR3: TGTGCCAGCAGCCAGGGAGCGGGAGTCAATGAGCAGTTCTTC. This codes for CASSQGAGVNEQFF. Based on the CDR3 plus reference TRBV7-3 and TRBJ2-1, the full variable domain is GAGVSQTPSNKVTEKGKYVELRCDPISGHTALYWYRQSLGQGPEFLIYFQGTGAADDSGLPNDRFFAVRPEGSVSTLKIQRTERGDSAVYLCASSQGAGVNEQFFGPGTRLTVL.

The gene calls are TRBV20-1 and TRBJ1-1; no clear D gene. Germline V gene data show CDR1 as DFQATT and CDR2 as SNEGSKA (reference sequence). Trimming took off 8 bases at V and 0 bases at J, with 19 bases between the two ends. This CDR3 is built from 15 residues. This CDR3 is CSTSKLPDLNTEAFF. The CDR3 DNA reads TGCAGTACCAGTAAGTTGCCGGACTTGAACACTGAAGCTTTCTTT.

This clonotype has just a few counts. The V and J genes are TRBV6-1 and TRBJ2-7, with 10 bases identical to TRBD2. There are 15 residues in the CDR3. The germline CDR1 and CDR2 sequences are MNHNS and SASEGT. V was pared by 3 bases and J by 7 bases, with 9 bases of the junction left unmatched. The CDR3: CASSESIAGGLEQYV. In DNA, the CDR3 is TGTGCCAGCAGTGAGTCCATAGCGGGAGGATTAGAGCAGTACGTC.